This paragraph covers one T cell receptor (beta chain) sequence. The method was immunoSEQ multiplex PCR; TCRdb's version includes in-frame clones alone and lacks a portion of them. The data contain roughly 84,000 clones, 87% of them seen just once; the ten biggest clones take up approximately 1.4%. The CDR3 sequence is 15 residues long. V was cut by 4 bases and J by 2 bases, with 12 bases left in between. Germline V gene data show CDR1 as LGHDT and CDR2 as YNNKEL (reference sequence). This sample was included in a study of T cell responses to AZD1222 COVID-19 vaccine. Study-wide context: Second doses that came at about 4 or about 12 weeks were put together.

The chain recombines TRBV3-1 (or the pseudogene TRBV3-2) with TRBJ2-4, with D maybe TRBD2 (6 bases). The TCR originated in an adult in good health. Sequenced here: peripheral blood, sampled on day 0 of AZD1222 vaccination. The CDR3: CASSPSGRSKNIQYF. In DNA, the CDR3 is TGTGCCAGCAGCCCCTCAGGGAGGTCCAAAAACATTCAGTACTTC.